Presented here are 26 T cell receptor beta chains from one specimen sequenced in a study of T cell clones after liver transplantation. Some clones are missing from TCRdb's copy, which holds only in-frame ones; the method was immunoSEQ multiplex PCR. In the table there are 93,000 or so clones, about 86% of which are singletons. The sample consisted of CD4+ T cells from blood, taken around 4 years after liver transplant. The source is a human patient who received a liver transplant. Some of the T cells might come from the graft donor.

The chain joins TRBV25-1 to TRBJ1-6; D is uncertain. With 6 bases removed from V and 4 bases from J, the gap between germline ends came to 4 bases. CDR3 length: 12 residues. The germline gives CDR1 MGHDK, CDR2 SYGVNS. CDR3 region: CASRPYNSPLHF. The CDR3 bases are TGTGCCAGCAGACCGTATAATTCACCCCTCCACTTT. The whole variable domain, remainder taken from reference TRBV25-1 and TRBJ1-6, is EADIYQTPRYLVIGTGKKITLECSQTMGHDKMYWYQQDPGMELHLIHYSYGVNSTEKGDLSSESTVSRIRTEHFPLTLESARPSHTSQYLCASRPYNSPLHFGNGTRLTVT.

The chain recombines TRBV7-9 with TRBJ2-5; D gene ambiguous. Trimming left V 5 bases short and J 4 bases short, with 14 bases between. Germline V gene sequence: CDR1 SEHNR, CDR2 FQNEAQ (reference sequence). This CDR3 has 14 residues. In DNA form, the CDR3 reads TGTGCCAGCAGCGCCATACGGAGAGGAGAGACCCAGTACTTC. Translating gives CASSAIRRGETQYF.

The chain recombines TRBV9 with TRBJ1-1, with unresolved D. The CDR3 covers 12 residues. Germline V lookup: CDR1 SGDLS, CDR2 YYNGEE. Trimming pared 4 bases from V and 3 bases from J, leaving 7 bases between. In DNA form, the CDR3 reads TGTGCCAGCAGCTTGGGTGACACTGAAGCTTTCTTT. It codes for CASSLGDTEAFF.

This chain connects TRBV6-6 to TRBJ2-7, with unresolved D. This CDR3 has 16 residues. Between the trimmed V and J ends, which lost 0 bases and 2 bases, there was a span of 14 bases. From germline, CDR1 is MNHNY and CDR2 SVGAGI (reference sequence). The CDR3 DNA sequence: TGTGCCAGCAGTTACTCGGGCAGCTCTACTACCTACGAGCAGTACTTC. Its translation: CASSYSGSSTTYEQYF.

This clone is labeled as medium-sized. The chain links TRBV7-3 to TRBJ2-7, with 8 bases matching TRBD1. The V gene end was trimmed by 2 bases and the J gene end by 7 bases; junction bases not matched to a gene: 4. From germline, CDR1 is SGHTA and CDR2 FQGTGA. There are 13 residues in the CDR3. For the CDR3, the DNA is TGTGCCAGCAGCTTACGCGACAGGGGTGAGCAGTACTTC. Its protein is CASSLRDRGEQYF. The full variable domain, its missing parts supplied by reference TRBV7-3 and TRBJ2-7, is GAGVSQTPSNKVTEKGKYVELRCDPISGHTALYWYRQSLGQGPEFLIYFQGTGAADDSGLPNDRFFAVRPEGSVSTLKIQRTERGDSAVYLCASSLRDRGEQYFGPGTRLTVT.

The chain employs TRBV5-4 and TRBJ2-2, with D possibly being TRBD1 or TRBD2 (6 bases each). Trimming stripped 3 bases from V and 1 base from J, with 16 bases between. The CDR3 is 17 residues long. Germline-derived CDR1 and CDR2 are SGHNT and YYREEE (reference sequence). This CDR3 reads CASSSTGAIGNTGELFF. The CDR3 DNA sequence: TGTGCCAGCAGCTCCACGGGGGCGATTGGGAACACCGGGGAGCTGTTTTTT.

The chain couples TRBV6-1 to TRBJ1-2; D unresolved. Germline CDR1 reads MNHNS; CDR2 reads SASEGT. Trimming left V 3 bases short and J 6 bases short, with 8 bases between. This CDR3 region has 12 residues. CDR3 DNA sequence: TGTGCCAGCAGTGATACCGGGCATGGCTACACCTTC. Translating it yields CASSDTGHGYTF.

The chain has TRBV27 and TRBJ2-3, with 7 bases fitting TRBD1. After removal of 3 bases from V and 6 bases from J, the junction contained 18 bases not matched to a gene. This CDR3 is 18 amino acids long. CDR1 MNHEY and CDR2 SMNVEV come from the germline V gene (reference sequence). CDR3 coding DNA: TGTGCCAGCAGTTTTAGAACCGGGACAGCCAAGGGTACGGATACGCAGTATTTT. It yields the protein CASSFRTGTAKGTDTQYF.

The V gene is TRBV15, the J gene TRBJ1-5; D possibly corresponds to TRBD1 (5 bases). Per germline, CDR1 LNHNV and CDR2 YYDKDF (reference sequence). The V gene lost 5 bases and the J gene lost 2 bases, with 13 bases spanning the gap. This CDR3 spans 15 amino acids. The DNA of the CDR3 is TGTGCCACCAGCGTAACTGGGGGGGGCAATCAGCCCCAGCATTTT. Translated, it gives CATSVTGGGNQPQHF.

This sequence joins TRBV4-2 and TRBJ2-7, with D perhaps matching TRBD1 (6 bases). The CDR3 is 14 residues long. Per germline, CDR1 LGHNA and CDR2 YNFKEQ. Trimming cost V 3 bases and J 3 bases, with 12 bases left between them. The CDR3 region is CASSHSDRNYEQYF. The CDR3 bases are TGTGCCAGCAGCCACTCCGACAGGAACTACGAGCAGTACTTC.

V gene TRBV6-6 combines with J gene TRBJ1-2, with unresolved D. Germline V gene data show CDR1 as MNHNY and CDR2 as SVGAGI (reference sequence). The CDR3 extends over 13 amino acids. Trimming shortened V by 0 bases and J by 8 bases, and 10 bases separated the two germline ends. CDR3 sequence: CASSYSGSGGYTF. CDR3 DNA sequence: TGTGCCAGCAGTTACTCTGGGTCCGGGGGCTACACCTTC.

The gene calls are TRBV7-9 and TRBJ1-5; D is possibly TRBD1 (5 bases). Germline CDR1 reads SEHNR; CDR2 reads FQNEAQ (reference sequence). This CDR3 has 14 amino acids. V gave up 5 bases and J gave up 4 bases, with 12 bases separating them. CDR3 amino acids: CASSRGTSNQPQHF. For the CDR3, the DNA is TGTGCCAGCAGCCGGGGGACTTCAAATCAGCCCCAGCATTTT.

The count of this clone is one. This chain connects TRBV9 to TRBJ1-6, with D maybe TRBD1 (6 bases). V was pared by 3 bases and J by 6 bases, with 16 bases between. CDR1 is SGDLS and CDR2 is YYNGEE in the germline V gene. The CDR3 is made up of 16 amino acids. CDR3: CASSATQGSLNSPLHF. Here the CDR3 DNA reads TGTGCCAGCAGCGCAACACAGGGTTCCCTTAATTCACCCCTCCACTTT.

The V and J genes are TRBV5-4 and TRBJ1-6; TRBD1 might be the D (5 bases). CDR3 length: 14 residues. CDR1 is SGHNT, CDR2 YYREEE, per germline (reference sequence). V was cut by 2 bases and J by 7 bases, with 10 bases left in between. The CDR3 loop reads CASSFRDGNSPLHF. Here the CDR3 DNA reads TGTGCCAGCAGCTTCCGGGACGGGAATTCACCCCTCCACTTT.

This chain uses TRBV2 with TRBJ1-6; the match to TRBD1 covers 8 bases. After removal of 3 bases from V and 2 bases from J, the junction contained 6 bases not matched to a gene. Germline V lookup: CDR1 SNHLY, CDR2 FYNNEI. The CDR3 sequence is 17 residues long. The CDR3 nucleotides read TGTGCCAGCAGTGAGGTACAGGGGGATACCTATAATTCACCCCTCCACTTT. It is translated as CASSEVQGDTYNSPLHF.

The V and J genes are TRBV19 and TRBJ1-5; D is unclear. CDR3 length equals 13 residues. Between the trimmed V and J ends, which lost 4 bases and 3 bases, there was a span of 7 bases. Germline CDR1 is LNHDA and CDR2 is SQIVND (reference sequence). The CDR3 DNA is TGTGCCAGTAGTAGCCCCTTCAATCAGCCCCAGCATTTT. The encoded protein is CASSSPFNQPQHF. Combining the CDR3 with reference TRBV19 and TRBJ1-5 gives the whole variable domain DGGITQSPKYLFRKEGQNVTLSCEQNLNHDAMYWYRQDPGQGLRLIYYSQIVNDFQKGDIAEGYSVSREKKESFPLTVTSAQKNPTAFYLCASSSPFNQPQHFGDGTRLSIL.

A few counts support this clone. This chain links TRBV10-1 with TRBJ2-7; tentative D call: TRBD2 (6 bases). The CDR3 runs 14 residues. Germline V CDR1 and CDR2: WNHNN, SYGVQD (reference sequence). V shed 6 bases and J shed 2 bases, with 14 bases lying between them. CDR3 nucleotides: TGCGCCAGCAGCGGGACTGAGGCCCCCTACGAGCAGTACTTC. Its translation: CASSGTEAPYEQYF.

The chain employs TRBV7-3 and TRBJ2-1; possible D gene TRBD2, 5 bases. Trimming took off 1 base at V and 0 bases at J, with 7 bases between the two ends. The CDR3 runs to 15 residues. The V gene's germline CDR1 is SGHTA and CDR2 FQGTGA. This CDR3 is CASSLIGSSYNEQFF. CDR3 nucleotides: TGTGCCAGCAGCTTAATAGGGAGCTCCTACAATGAGCAGTTCTTC.

The chain links TRBV13 to TRBJ1-6, with unresolved D. Germline lookup yields CDR1 PRHDT and CDR2 FYEKMQ (reference sequence). Trimming took off 3 bases at V and 5 bases at J, with 11 bases between the two ends. This CDR3 region has 15 residues. The CDR3 sequence is CASSLGTANNSPLHF. CDR3 coding DNA: TGTGCCAGCAGCTTGGGAACAGCAAATAATTCACCCCTCCACTTT.

The V call is TRBV25-1, the J call TRBJ1-3; D is uncertain. Trimming shortened V by 4 bases and J by 0 bases, and 10 bases separated the two germline ends. The CDR3 covers 15 residues. Germline CDR1 and CDR2: MGHDK and SYGVNS. Here the CDR3 DNA reads TGTGCCAGCAGTGCTGGGCAGGTCTCTGGAAACACCATATATTTT. Amino acid sequence: CASSAGQVSGNTIYF.

V is TRBV5-5 and J is TRBJ1-5, with a tentative D call TRBD1 (5 bases). Germline values: CDR1 SGHKS, CDR2 YYEKEE (reference sequence). The CDR3 contains 14 residues. V lost 0 bases, J lost 3 bases, and 7 bases lay in between. The DNA for the CDR3 is TGTGCCAGCAGCTTGGGGGACCTCAATCAGCCCCAGCATTTT. It translates to CASSLGDLNQPQHF. Full variable domain (remainder filled in from reference TRBV5-5 and TRBJ1-5): DAGVTQSPTHLIKTRGQQVTLRCSPISGHKSVSWYQQVLGQGPQFIFQYYEKEERGRGNFPDRFSARQFPNYSSELNVNALLLGDSALYLCASSLGDLNQPQHFGDGTRLSIL.

The genes are TRBV7-9 and TRBJ1-3, with TRBD1 identical over 9 bases. After removal of 3 bases from V and 5 bases from J, the junction contained 8 bases not matched to a gene. Germline V lookup: CDR1 SEHNR, CDR2 FQNEAQ (reference sequence). This CDR3 has 16 amino acids. DNA of the CDR3: TGTGCCAGCAGCTTCCATATAGGGACAGGGAGAAACACCATATATTTT. Translation: CASSFHIGTGRNTIYF.

The chain has TRBV6-5 and TRBJ2-7; D possibly matches TRBD1 or TRBD2 (6 bases each). Germline V gene lookup returns CDR1 MNHEY and CDR2 SVGAGI. The V end was cut by 1 base, the J end by 2 bases, with 15 bases between. This CDR3 region has 16 residues. CDR3 region: CASSYFRVGGTYEQYF. CDR3 bases: TGTGCCAGCAGTTACTTTAGAGTCGGGGGCACCTACGAGCAGTACTTC.

V usage is TRBV19 and J usage is TRBJ1-2; TRBD1 might be the D (6 bases). Germline-derived CDR1 and CDR2 are LNHDA and SQIVND (reference sequence). This CDR3 region has 15 residues. V was pared by 5 bases and J by 8 bases, with 21 bases between. The CDR3 sequence: CASSHQGTRRVGYTF. In DNA form, the CDR3 reads TGTGCCAGTAGTCATCAGGGGACCAGGAGAGTCGGCTACACCTTC.

The gene calls are TRBV18 and TRBJ1-1; 9 bases fit TRBD1. CDR3 length: 17 amino acids. V was pared by 3 bases and J by 4 bases, with 12 bases of the junction left unmatched. CDR1 and CDR2 from the germline V gene are KGHSH and LQKENI. The CDR3 coding sequence is TGTGCCAGCTCACCGGGAACAGGGGGCGGAAAGGTCACTGAAGCTTTCTTT. Encoded protein: CASSPGTGGGKVTEAFF.

The table lists this clone with a count of one. The V call is TRBV5-6, the J call TRBJ2-5; 10 positions agree with TRBD2. The ends lost 4 bases at V and 9 bases at J; junction bases unmatched: 6. CDR1 SGHDT and CDR2 YYEEEE come from the germline V gene. The CDR3 is made up of 13 amino acids. The CDR3 bases are TGTGCCAGCAGCGCAAGACTAGCGGGCTCCCAGTACTTC. Its translation is CASSARLAGSQYF. The full variable domain, completed using reference TRBV5-6 and TRBJ2-5, is DAGVTQSPTHLIKTRGQQVTLRCSPKSGHDTVSWYQQALGQGPQFIFQYYEEEERQRGNFPDRFSGHQFPNYSSELNVNALLLGDSALYLCASSARLAGSQYFGPGTRLLVL.